Sequencing of this T cell receptor (beta chain) was carried out in a study of blood T cell repertoires in COVID-19. Study context: COVID-19 samples from acute and convalescent phases originated in the United States, Italy and Spain. The cDNA or gDNA used as material had been derived from T cells, B-cell-depleted T cells, or PBMCs.

Original analysis: The authors estimated nucleated cell counts from reference gene primer amplification. Clones were sequenced by immunoSEQ multiplex PCR, and TCRdb holds only the in-frame ones, with some missing. The V and J calls and clone size come from that table; D and trimming were worked out from the DNA. The sample has roughly 70,000 clones; about 79% are singletons. Germline-derived CDR1 and CDR2 are SNHLY and FYNNEI. Trimming at V came to 1 base and at J to 4 bases, leaving 1 base not matched to a gene. The CDR3 has 15 residues. The V gene is TRBV2, the J gene TRBJ1-1; 12 bases agree with TRBD1. Sequencing used peripheral blood. The clonotype comes from a woman between 55 and 75 years old with acute or convalescent COVID-19. CDR3 residues: CASSEVGQGATEAFF. In DNA form, the CDR3 reads TGTGCCAGCAGTGAAGTGGGACAGGGGGCCACTGAAGCTTTCTTT.